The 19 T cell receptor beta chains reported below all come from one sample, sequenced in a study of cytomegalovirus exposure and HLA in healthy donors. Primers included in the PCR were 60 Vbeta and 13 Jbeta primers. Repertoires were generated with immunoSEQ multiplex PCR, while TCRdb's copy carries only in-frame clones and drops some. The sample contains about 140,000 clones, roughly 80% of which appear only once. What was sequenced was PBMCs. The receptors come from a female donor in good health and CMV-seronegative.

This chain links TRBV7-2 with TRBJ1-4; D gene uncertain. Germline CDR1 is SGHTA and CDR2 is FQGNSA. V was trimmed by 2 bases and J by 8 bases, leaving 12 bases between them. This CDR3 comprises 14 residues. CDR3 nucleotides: TGTGCCAGCAGCTTACGGGGTCGGCCGGAAAAACTGTTTTTT. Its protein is CASSLRGRPEKLFF.

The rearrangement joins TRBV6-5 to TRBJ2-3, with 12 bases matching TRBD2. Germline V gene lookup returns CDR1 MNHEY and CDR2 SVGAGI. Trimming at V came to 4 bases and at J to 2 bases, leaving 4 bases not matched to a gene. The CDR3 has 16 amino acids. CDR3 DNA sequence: TGTGCCAGCAGTTCCCGACTAGCGGGAGCCACAGATACGCAGTATTTT. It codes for CASSSRLAGATDTQYF.

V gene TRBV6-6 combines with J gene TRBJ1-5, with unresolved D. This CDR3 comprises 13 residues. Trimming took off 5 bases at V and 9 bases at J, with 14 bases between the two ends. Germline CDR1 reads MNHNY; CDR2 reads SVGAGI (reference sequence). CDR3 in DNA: TGTGCCAGCAGTCCTCTATTCGCGCGGCCCCAGCATTTT. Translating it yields CASSPLFARPQHF.

In DNA, the CDR3 is TGTGCCAGCTCATCCAGCGAGCACTCCTACGAGCAGTACTTC. It specifies CASSSSEHSYEQYF. The chain uses TRBV18 and TRBJ2-7; D remains ambiguous. The CDR3 sequence is 14 residues long. Trimming shortened V by 5 bases and J by 0 bases, and 11 bases separated the two germline ends. Germline V gives CDR1 KGHSH, CDR2 LQKENI.

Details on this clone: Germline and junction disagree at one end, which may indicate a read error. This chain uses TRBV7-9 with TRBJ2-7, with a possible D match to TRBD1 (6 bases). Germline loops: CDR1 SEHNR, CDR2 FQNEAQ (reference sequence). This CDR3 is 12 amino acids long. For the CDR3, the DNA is TGTTCCAGCAGTACTTCCGGGACACAACAGTACTTC. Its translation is CSSSTSGTQQYF.

CDR3 sequence (DNA): TGTGCCTGGAGTAGCCATAGCGGCTTCTACAATGAGCAGTTCTTC. This encodes CAWSSHSGFYNEQFF. This sequence joins TRBV30 and TRBJ2-1; D may be TRBD2 (6 bases). CDR1 is GTSNPN and CDR2 is SVGIG in the germline V gene (reference sequence). The CDR3 has 15 residues. V lost 2 bases to trimming and J lost 3 bases, with 14 bases between them.

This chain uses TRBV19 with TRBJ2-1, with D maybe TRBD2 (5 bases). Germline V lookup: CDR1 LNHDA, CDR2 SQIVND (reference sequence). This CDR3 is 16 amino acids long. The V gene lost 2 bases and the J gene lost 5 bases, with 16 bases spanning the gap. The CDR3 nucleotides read TGTGCCAGTAGTATACCCTCCGGCGGGCGAAACAATGAGCAGTTCTTC. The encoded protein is CASSIPSGGRNNEQFF.

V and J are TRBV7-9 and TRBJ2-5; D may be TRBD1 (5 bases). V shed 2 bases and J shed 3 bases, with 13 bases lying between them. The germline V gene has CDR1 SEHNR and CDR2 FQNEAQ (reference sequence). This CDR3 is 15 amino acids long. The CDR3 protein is CASSLPRQREETQYF. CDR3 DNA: TGTGCCAGCAGCTTACCACGACAGCGTGAAGAGACCCAGTACTTC.

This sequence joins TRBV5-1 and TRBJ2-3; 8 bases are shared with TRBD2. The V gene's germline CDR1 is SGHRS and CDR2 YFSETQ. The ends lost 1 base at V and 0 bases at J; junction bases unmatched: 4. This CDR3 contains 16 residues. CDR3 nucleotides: TGCGCCAGCAGCTTGTTGGCTAGCGGGAGCACAGATACGCAGTATTTT. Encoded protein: CASSLLASGSTDTQYF.

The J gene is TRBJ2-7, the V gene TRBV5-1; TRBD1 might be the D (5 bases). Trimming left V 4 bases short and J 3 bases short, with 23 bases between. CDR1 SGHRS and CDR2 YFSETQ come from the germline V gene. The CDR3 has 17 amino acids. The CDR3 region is CASSISQDTAGNYEQYF. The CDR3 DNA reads TGCGCCAGCAGCATCTCCCAGGACACTGCAGGTAACTACGAGCAGTACTTC.

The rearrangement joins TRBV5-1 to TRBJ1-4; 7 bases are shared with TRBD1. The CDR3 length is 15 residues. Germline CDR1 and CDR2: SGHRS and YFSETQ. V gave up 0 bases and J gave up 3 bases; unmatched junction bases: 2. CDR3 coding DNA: TGCGCCAGCAGCTTGGACAGGGGCGCTAATGAAAAACTGTTTTTT. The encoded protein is CASSLDRGANEKLFF.

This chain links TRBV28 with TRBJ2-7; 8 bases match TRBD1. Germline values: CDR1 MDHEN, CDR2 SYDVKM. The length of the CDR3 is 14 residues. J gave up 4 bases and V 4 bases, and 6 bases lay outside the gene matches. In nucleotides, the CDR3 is TGTGCCAGCAGTTCCTCGGACAGGGCGTACGAGCAGTACTTC. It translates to CASSSSDRAYEQYF.

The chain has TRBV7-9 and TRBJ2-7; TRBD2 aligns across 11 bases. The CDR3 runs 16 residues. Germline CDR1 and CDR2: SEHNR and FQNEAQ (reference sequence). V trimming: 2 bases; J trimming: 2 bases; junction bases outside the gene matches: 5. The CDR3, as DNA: TGTGCCAGCAGCTTAAGTAGCGGGAGGGACCCCTACGAGCAGTACTTC. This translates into CASSLSSGRDPYEQYF.

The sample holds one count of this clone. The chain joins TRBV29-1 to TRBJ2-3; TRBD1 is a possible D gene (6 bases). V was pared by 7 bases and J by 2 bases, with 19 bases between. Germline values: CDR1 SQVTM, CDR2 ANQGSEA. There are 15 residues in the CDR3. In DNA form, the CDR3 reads TGCAGCGCCCAAACCACAGGGACATACACAGATACGCAGTATTTT. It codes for CSAQTTGTYTDTQYF.

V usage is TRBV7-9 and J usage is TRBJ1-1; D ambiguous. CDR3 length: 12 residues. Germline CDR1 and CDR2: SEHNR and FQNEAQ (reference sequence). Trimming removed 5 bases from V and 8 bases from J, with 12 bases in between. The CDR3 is CASSLSAAEAFF. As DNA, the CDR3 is TGTGCCAGCAGCCTGTCCGCCGCGGAAGCTTTCTTT.

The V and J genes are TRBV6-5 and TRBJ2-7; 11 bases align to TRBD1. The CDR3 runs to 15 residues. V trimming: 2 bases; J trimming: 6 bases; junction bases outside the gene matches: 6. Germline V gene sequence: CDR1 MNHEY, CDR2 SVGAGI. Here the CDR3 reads CASSYDGQGAGEQYF. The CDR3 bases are TGTGCCAGCAGTTACGACGGACAGGGGGCCGGCGAGCAGTACTTC.

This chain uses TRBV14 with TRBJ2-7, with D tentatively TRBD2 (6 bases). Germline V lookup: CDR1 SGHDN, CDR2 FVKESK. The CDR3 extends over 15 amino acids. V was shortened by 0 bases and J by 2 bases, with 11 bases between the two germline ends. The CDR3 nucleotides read TGTGCCAGCAGCCAAGAAAACGGACTAACCTACGAGCAGTACTTC. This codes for CASSQENGLTYEQYF.

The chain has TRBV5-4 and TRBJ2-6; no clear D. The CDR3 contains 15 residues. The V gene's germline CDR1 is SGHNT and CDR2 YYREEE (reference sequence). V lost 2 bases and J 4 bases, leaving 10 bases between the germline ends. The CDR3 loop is CASSLEVGGANVLTF. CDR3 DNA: TGTGCCAGCAGCTTAGAGGTCGGGGGGGCCAACGTCCTGACTTTC.

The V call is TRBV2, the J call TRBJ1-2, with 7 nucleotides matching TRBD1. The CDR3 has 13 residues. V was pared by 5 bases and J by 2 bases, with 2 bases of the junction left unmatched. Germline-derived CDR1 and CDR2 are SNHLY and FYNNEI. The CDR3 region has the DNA TGTGCCAGCAGTTCGACAGGGAACTATGGCTACACCTTC. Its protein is CASSSTGNYGYTF.